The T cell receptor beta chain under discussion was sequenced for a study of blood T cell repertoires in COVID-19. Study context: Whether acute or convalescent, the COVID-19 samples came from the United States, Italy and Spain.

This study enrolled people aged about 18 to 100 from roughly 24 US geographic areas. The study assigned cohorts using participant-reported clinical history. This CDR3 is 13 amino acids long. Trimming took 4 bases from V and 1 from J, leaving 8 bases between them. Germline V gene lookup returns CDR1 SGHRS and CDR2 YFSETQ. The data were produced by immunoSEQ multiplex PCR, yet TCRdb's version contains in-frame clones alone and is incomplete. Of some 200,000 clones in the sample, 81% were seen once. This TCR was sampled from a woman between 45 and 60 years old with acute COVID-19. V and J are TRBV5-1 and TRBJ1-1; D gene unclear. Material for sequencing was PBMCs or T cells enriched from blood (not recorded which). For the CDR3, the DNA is TGCGCCAGCAGCAGTTCAGGGAACACTGAAGCTTTCTTT. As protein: CASSSSGNTEAFF.